Below, 9 T cell receptor beta chains from the same sample are listed, as sequenced in a study of memory CD4+ T cells and cytomegalovirus serostatus. Repertoires were generated with immunoSEQ multiplex PCR, while TCRdb's copy carries only in-frame clones and drops some. The profile shows 45,000 to 50,000 clones, 78% of them singletons. The sort gate was single viable CD3+CD4+CD8-CD45RO+ cells for memory CD4+ T cells. Specimen: memory CD4+ T cells from blood. These receptor sequences come from an adult in good health and CMV-seronegative.

The V and J genes are TRBV19 and TRBJ1-4; TRBD1 might be the D (6 bases). The V end lost 8 bases, the J end lost 4 bases, and 11 bases lay between the germline ends. The germline gives CDR1 LNHDA, CDR2 SQIVND (reference sequence). There are 13 residues in the CDR3. CDR3 nucleotide sequence: TGTGCCAGTCGAAGACAGGTTAATGAAAAACTGTTTTTT. The encoded protein is CASRRQVNEKLFF.

The chain uses TRBV2 and TRBJ1-2; 10 bases are a match to TRBD1. The trim removed 8 bases at V and 4 bases at J, leaving 4 bases unmatched. This CDR3 has 13 residues. Germline lookup yields CDR1 SNHLY and CDR2 FYNNEI. In DNA, the CDR3 is TGTGCCAGCCAACGGACAGGGGGCTATGGCTACACCTTC. Its protein is CASQRTGGYGYTF.

This chain uses TRBV5-1 with TRBJ1-2; the D is unclear. The length of the CDR3 is 12 residues. Trimming stripped 5 bases from V and 8 bases from J, with 13 bases between. CDR1 and CDR2 (germline): SGHRS, YFSETQ. CDR3 sequence reads: CASSWGEGGYTF. The CDR3 DNA follows: TGCGCCAGCAGTTGGGGAGAGGGCGGCTACACCTTC. The full variable domain, with the rest looked up from reference TRBV5-1 and TRBJ1-2, is KAGVTQTPRYLIKTRGQQVTLSCSPISGHRSVSWYQQTPGQGLQFLFEYFSETQRNKGNFPGRFSGRQFSNSRSEMNVSTLELGDSALYLCASSWGEGGYTFGSGTRLTVV.

The V and J genes are TRBV11-2 and TRBJ1-5; TRBD1 matches 12 bases. In germline, CDR1 is SGHAT, CDR2 FQNNGV. The CDR3 length is 14 residues. V shed 3 bases, J shed 11 bases, and the junction held 5 bases outside the gene matches. The CDR3 DNA is TGTGCCAGCAGCTTGGGGACAGGGGGCGCGTCCCAGCATTTT. This gives the protein CASSLGTGGASQHF.

CDR3 sequence reads: CASSPNGAPTDTQYF. CDR3 DNA: TGTGCCAGCTCCCCAAATGGGGCACCAACAGATACGCAGTATTTT. This sequence joins TRBV18 and TRBJ2-3, with D tentatively TRBD1 (5 bases). Germline V gene sequence: CDR1 KGHSH, CDR2 LQKENI. Trimming stripped 6 bases from V and 3 bases from J, with 16 bases between. The CDR3 has 15 amino acids.

The gene calls are TRBV27 and TRBJ1-6; D gene ambiguous. V lost 8 bases to trimming and J lost 10 bases, with 12 bases between them. The CDR3 is 12 residues long. Germline-derived CDR1 and CDR2 are MNHEY and SMNVEV (reference sequence). This CDR3 reads CASSRPRSPLHF. In DNA, the CDR3 is TGTGCCAGCTCCAGACCAAGATCACCCCTCCACTTT.

This chain uses TRBV19 with TRBJ2-7; D possibly corresponds to TRBD1 (5 bases). The CDR3 totals 12 residues. Trimming shortened V by 2 bases and J by 6 bases, and 8 bases separated the two germline ends. Germline V CDR1 and CDR2: LNHDA, SQIVND (reference sequence). In DNA form, the CDR3 reads TGTGCCAGTAGTATACCAGGGCTCGAGCAGTACTTC. It specifies CASSIPGLEQYF.

This chain joins TRBV7-9 and TRBJ1-2, with 9 bases identical to TRBD1. Germline values: CDR1 SEHNR, CDR2 FQNEAQ (reference sequence). This CDR3 has 14 amino acids. V lost 5 bases, J lost 4 bases, and 5 bases stayed unmatched. The CDR3 here is CASSPGTGTYGYTF. In nucleotides, the CDR3 is TGTGCCAGCAGCCCCGGGACAGGGACCTATGGCTACACCTTC.

This sequence joins TRBV30 and TRBJ2-4; TRBD2 might be the D (5 bases). Trimming took 5 bases from V and 0 from J, leaving 8 bases between them. The CDR3 contains 13 residues. The germline V gene encodes CDR1 GTSNPN and CDR2 SVGIG (reference sequence). The DNA for the CDR3 is TGTGCCTGGGAGGGCCTAGCCAAAAACATTCAGTACTTC. Translated: CAWEGLAKNIQYF.